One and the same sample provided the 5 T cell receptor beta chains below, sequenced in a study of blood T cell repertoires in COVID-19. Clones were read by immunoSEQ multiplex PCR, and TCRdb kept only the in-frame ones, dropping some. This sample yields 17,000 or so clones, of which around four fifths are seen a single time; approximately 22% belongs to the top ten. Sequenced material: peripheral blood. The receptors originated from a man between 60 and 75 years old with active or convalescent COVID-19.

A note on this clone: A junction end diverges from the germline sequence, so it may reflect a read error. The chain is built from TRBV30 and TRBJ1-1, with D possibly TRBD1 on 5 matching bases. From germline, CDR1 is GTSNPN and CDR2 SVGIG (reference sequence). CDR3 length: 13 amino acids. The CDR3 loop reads CASSKGMNTEAFF. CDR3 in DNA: TGTGCCTCGAGTAAGGGGATGAACACTGAAGCTTTCTTT.

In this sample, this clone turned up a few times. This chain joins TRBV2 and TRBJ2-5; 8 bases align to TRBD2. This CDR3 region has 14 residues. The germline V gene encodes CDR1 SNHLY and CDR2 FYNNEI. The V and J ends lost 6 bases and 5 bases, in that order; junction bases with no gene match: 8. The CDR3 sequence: CASRQRENVETQYF. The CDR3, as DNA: TGTGCCAGCAGACAGCGGGAGAATGTGGAGACCCAGTACTTC.

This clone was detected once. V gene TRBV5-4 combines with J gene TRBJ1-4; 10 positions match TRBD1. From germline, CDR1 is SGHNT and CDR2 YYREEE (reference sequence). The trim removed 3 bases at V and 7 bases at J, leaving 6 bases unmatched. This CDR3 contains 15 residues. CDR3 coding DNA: TGTGCCAGCAGCTCCGACAGGGGGCGAGGTGAAAAACTGTTTTTT. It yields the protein CASSSDRGRGEKLFF.

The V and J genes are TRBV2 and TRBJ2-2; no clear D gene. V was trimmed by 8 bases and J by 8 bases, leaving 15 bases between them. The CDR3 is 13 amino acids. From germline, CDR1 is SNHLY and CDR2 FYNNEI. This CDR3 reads CASCWATGGELFF. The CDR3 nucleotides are TGTGCCAGCTGCTGGGCCACCGGTGGGGAGCTGTTTTTT.

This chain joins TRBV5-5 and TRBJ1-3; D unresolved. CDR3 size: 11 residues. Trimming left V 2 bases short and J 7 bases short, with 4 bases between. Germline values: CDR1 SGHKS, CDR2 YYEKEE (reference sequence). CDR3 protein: CASSFQNTIYF. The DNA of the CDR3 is TGTGCCAGCAGCTTCCAGAACACCATATATTTT. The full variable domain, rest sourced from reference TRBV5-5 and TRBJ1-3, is DAGVTQSPTHLIKTRGQQVTLRCSPISGHKSVSWYQQVLGQGPQFIFQYYEKEERGRGNFPDRFSARQFPNYSSELNVNALLLGDSALYLCASSFQNTIYFGEGSWLTVV.